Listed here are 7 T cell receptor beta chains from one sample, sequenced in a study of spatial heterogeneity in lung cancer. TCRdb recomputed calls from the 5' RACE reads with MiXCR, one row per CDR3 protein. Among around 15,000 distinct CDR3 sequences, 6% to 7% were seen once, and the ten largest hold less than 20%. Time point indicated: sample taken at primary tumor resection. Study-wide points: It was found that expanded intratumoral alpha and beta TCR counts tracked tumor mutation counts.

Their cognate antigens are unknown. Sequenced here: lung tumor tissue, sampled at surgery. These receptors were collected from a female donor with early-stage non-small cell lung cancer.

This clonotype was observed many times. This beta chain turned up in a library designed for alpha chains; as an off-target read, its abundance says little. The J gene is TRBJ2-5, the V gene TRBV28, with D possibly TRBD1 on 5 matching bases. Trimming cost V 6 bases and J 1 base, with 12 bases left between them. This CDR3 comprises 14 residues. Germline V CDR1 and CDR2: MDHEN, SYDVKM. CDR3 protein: CASRPQAAQETQYF. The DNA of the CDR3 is TGTGCCAGCAGGCCACAGGCCGCCCAAGAGACCCAGTACTTC. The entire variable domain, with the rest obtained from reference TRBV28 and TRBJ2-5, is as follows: DVKVTQSSRYLVKRTGEKVFLECVQDMDHENMFWYRQDPGLGLRLIYFSYDVKMKEKGDIPEGYSVSREKKERFSLILESASTNQTSMYLCASRPQAAQETQYFGPGTRLLVL.

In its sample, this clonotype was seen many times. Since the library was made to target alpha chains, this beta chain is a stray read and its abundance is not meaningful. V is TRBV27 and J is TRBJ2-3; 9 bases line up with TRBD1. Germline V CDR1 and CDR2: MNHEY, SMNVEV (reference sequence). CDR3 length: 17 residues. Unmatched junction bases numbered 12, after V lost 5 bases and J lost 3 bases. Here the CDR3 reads CASSVYGQGIGTDTQYF. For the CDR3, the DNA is TGTGCCAGCAGTGTGTACGGACAGGGGATTGGGACAGATACGCAGTATTTT.

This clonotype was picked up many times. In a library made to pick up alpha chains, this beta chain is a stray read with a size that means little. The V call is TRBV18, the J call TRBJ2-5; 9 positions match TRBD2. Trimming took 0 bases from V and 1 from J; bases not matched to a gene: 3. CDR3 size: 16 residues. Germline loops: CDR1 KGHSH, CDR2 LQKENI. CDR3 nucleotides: TGTGCCAGCTCACCACCTGGTAGCGGGGGCCAAGAGACCCAGTACTTC. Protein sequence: CASSPPGSGGQETQYF.

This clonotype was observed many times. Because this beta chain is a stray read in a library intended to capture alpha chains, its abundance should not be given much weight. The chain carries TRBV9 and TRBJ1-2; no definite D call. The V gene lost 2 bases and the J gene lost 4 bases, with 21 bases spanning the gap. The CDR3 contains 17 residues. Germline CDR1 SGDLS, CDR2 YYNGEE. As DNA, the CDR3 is TGTGCCAGCAGCGTCTTTGATGAGTTCCGATATGGCTATGGCTACACCTTC. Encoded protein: CASSVFDEFRYGYGYTF. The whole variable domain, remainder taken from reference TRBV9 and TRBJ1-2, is DSGVTQTPKHLITATGQRVTLRCSPRSGDLSVYWYQQSLDQGLQFLIQYYNGEERAKGNILERFSAQQFPDLHSELNLSSLELGDSALYFCASSVFDEFRYGYGYTFGSGTRLTVV.

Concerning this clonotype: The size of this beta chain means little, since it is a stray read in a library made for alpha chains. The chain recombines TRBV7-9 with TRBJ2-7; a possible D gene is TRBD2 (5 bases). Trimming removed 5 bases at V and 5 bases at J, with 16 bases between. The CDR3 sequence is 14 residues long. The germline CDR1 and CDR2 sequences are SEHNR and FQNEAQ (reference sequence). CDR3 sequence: CASSVGSTRDEQYF. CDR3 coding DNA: TGTGCCAGCAGCGTCGGGTCTACGAGGGACGAGCAGTACTTC. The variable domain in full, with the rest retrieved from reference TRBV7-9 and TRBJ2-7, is DTGVSQNPRHKITKRGQNVTFRCDPISEHNRLYWYRQTLGQGPEFLTYFQNEAQLEKSRLLSDRFSAERPKGSFSTLEIQRTEQGDSAMYLCASSVGSTRDEQYFGPGTRLTVT.

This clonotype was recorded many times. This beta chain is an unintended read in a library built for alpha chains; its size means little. The chain's CDR3 is CASSLASGGANTGELFF. CDR3 in DNA: TGCGCCAGCAGCCTTGCCAGCGGGGGGGCGAACACCGGGGAGCTGTTTTTT. The rearrangement uses TRBV5-1 and TRBJ2-2; TRBD2 agrees at 10 bases. The CDR3 sequence is 17 residues long. V dropped 4 bases and J dropped 0; count of bases not matched to a gene: 6. The germline V gene encodes CDR1 SGHRS and CDR2 YFSETQ.

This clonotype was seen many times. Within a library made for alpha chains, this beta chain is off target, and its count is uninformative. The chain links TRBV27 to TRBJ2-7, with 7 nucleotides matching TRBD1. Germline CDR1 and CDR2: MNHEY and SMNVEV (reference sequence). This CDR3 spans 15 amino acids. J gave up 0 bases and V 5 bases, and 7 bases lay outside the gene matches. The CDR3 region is CASSPRQGPSYEQYF. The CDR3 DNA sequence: TGTGCCAGCAGTCCCAGACAGGGTCCCTCCTACGAGCAGTACTTC.